These 7 T cell receptor beta chains share one sample of origin, sequenced in a study of T cells after yellow fever vaccination. Via MiXCR, TCRdb re-called the 5' RACE reads, giving one row per CDR3 protein. This table has approximately 300,000 distinct CDR3 sequences, around 6.8% appearing once. Sequenced material: PBMCs, taken about 41 days after the first yellow fever vaccination. These TCRs come from a young man who received the YFV17D yellow fever vaccine.

This clonotype was counted between two and nine times. The chain is built from TRBV6-1 and TRBJ1-5; tentative D call: TRBD1 (6 bases). V lost 3 bases and J lost 4, with 13 bases in between. The germline V gene encodes CDR1 MNHNS and CDR2 SASEGT. This CDR3 is 15 amino acids long. The CDR3 loop is CASSENRVINQPQHF. CDR3 nucleotide sequence: TGTGCCAGCAGTGAGAACAGGGTGATAAATCAGCCCCAGCATTTT.

This clonotype was counted between two and nine times. The V gene is TRBV5-1, the J gene TRBJ1-1; TRBD1 agrees at 7 bases. Trimming removed 3 bases from V and 7 bases from J; junction bases left unmatched: 12. The CDR3 covers 15 residues. The germline V gene has CDR1 SGHRS and CDR2 YFSETQ. The CDR3 here is CASSSPLTNRGEAFF. In DNA form, the CDR3 reads TGCGCCAGCAGCTCCCCACTGACCAACAGGGGTGAAGCTTTCTTT. Based on the CDR3 plus reference TRBV5-1 and TRBJ1-1, the full variable domain is KAGVTQTPRYLIKTRGQQVTLSCSPISGHRSVSWYQQTPGQGLQFLFEYFSETQRNKGNFPGRFSGRQFSNSRSEMNVSTLELGDSALYLCASSSPLTNRGEAFFGQGTRLTVV.

V is TRBV5-6 and J is TRBJ2-5, with D possibly matching TRBD2 (5 bases). Trimming removed 4 bases at V and 5 bases at J, with 12 bases between. From germline, CDR1 is SGHDT and CDR2 YYEEEE. This CDR3 contains 13 residues. The CDR3 DNA is TGTGCCAGCAGCGTTCGGGGTCGCGAGACCCAGTACTTC. It yields the protein CASSVRGRETQYF.

V and J are TRBV18 and TRBJ1-1; perhaps TRBD1 as D (6 bases). From germline, CDR1 is KGHSH and CDR2 LQKENI. The CDR3 totals 12 residues. V was trimmed by 8 bases and J by 3 bases, leaving 10 bases between them. As DNA, the CDR3 is TGTGCCAGCCGCGCAGGGGACACTGAAGCTTTCTTT. Translating it yields CASRAGDTEAFF.

The chain links TRBV5-1 to TRBJ2-2; 10 bases align to TRBD1. CDR3 length equals 16 residues. The junction had 3 bases not matched to a gene; V was cut back by 3 bases and J by 1 base. Germline V gene sequence: CDR1 SGHRS, CDR2 YFSETQ. The CDR3 loop reads CASSYRDRGNTGELFF. CDR3 in DNA: TGCGCCAGCAGCTACCGGGACAGGGGGAACACCGGGGAGCTGTTTTTT.

The rearrangement uses TRBV12-3 or TRBV12-4 and TRBJ2-1; 8 bases match TRBD2. The CDR3 totals 14 residues. V lost 5 bases, J lost 7 bases, and 7 bases stayed unmatched. CDR3 nucleotides: TGTGCCAGCAGTCGTGGGACTAGAAATAATGAGCAGTTCTTC. It translates to CASSRGTRNNEQFF.

V gene TRBV7-2 combines with J gene TRBJ2-5, with 10 bases that match TRBD2. Germline-derived CDR1 and CDR2 are SGHTA and FQGNSA. This CDR3 has 15 amino acids. Trimming removed 3 bases from V and 7 bases from J; junction bases left unmatched: 8. CDR3 loop: CASSLASGGGGTQYF. The CDR3 region has the DNA TGTGCCAGCAGCTTGGCTAGCGGGGGAGGTGGGACCCAGTACTTC.